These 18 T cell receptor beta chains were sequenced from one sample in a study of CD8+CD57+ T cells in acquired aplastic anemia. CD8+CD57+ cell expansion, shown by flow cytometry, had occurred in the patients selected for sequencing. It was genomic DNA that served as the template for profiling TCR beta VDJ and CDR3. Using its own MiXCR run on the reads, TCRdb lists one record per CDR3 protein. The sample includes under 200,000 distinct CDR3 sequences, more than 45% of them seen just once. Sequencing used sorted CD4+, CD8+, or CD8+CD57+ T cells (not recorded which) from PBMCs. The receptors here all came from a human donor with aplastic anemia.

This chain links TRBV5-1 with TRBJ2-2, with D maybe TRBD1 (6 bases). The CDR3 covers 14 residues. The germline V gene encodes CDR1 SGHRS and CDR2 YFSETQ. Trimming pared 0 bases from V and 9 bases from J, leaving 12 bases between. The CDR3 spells CASSLDSGDRELFF. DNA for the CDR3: TGCGCCAGCAGCTTGGATTCAGGGGACAGGGAGCTGTTTTTT.

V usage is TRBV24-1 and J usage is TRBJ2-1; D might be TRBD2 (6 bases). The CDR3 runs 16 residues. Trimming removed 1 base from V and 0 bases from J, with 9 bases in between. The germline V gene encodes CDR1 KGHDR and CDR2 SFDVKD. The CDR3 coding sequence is TGTGCCACCAGTGATTTTGCGGGGAACTCCTACAATGAGCAGTTCTTC. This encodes CATSDFAGNSYNEQFF.

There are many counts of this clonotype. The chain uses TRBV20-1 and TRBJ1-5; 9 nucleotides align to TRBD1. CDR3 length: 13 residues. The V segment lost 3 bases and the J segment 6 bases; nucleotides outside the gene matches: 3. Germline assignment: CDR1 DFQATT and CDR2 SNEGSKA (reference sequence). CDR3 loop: CSASTGGGQPQHF. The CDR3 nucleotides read TGCAGTGCTAGTACAGGGGGCGGTCAGCCCCAGCATTTT.

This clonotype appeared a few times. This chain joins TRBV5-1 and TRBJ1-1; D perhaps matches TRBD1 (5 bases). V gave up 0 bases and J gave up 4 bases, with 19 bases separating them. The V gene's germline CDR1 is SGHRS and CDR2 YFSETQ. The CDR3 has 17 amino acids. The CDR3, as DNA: TGCGCCAGCAGCTTGGCACCGCCTAGGGGAGGGTCCACTGAAGCTTTCTTT. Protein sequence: CASSLAPPRGGSTEAFF.

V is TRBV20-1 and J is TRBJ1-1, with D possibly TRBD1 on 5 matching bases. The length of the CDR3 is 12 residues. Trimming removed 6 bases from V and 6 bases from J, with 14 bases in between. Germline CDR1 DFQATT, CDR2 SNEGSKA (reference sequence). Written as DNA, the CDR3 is TGCAGTGCCCCCGGGGCTGACGCTGAAGCTTTCTTT. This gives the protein CSAPGADAEAFF.

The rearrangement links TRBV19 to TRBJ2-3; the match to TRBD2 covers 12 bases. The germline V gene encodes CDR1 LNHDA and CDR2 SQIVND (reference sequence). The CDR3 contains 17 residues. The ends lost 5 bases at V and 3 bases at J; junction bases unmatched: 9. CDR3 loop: CASSYLGLAGITDTQYF. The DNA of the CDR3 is TGTGCCAGTAGTTACCTTGGACTAGCGGGGATAACAGATACGCAGTATTTT.

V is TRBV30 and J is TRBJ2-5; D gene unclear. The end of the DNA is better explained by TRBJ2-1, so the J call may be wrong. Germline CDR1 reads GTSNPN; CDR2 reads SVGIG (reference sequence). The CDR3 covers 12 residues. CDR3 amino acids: CAWSLGNNEQFF. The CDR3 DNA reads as TGTGCCTGGAGTCTGGGTAACAATGAGCAGTTCTTC.

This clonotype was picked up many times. CDR3 amino acids: CASSYGTTYEQYV. For the CDR3, the DNA is TGTGCCAGCAGTTATGGGACGACCTACGAGCAGTACGTC. This chain joins TRBV6-2 or TRBV6-3 and TRBJ2-7; either TRBD1 or TRBD2 may supply D (5 bases each). Trimming stripped 3 bases from V and 2 bases from J, with 8 bases between. The germline V gene has CDR1 MNHEY and CDR2 SVGEGT. The CDR3 is made up of 13 amino acids.

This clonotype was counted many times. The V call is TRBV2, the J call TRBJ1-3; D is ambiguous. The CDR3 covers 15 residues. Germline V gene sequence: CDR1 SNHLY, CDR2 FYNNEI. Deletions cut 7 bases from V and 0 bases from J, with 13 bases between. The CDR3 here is CASTLTDSSGNTIYF. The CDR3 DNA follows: TGTGCCAGCACTTTGACCGATAGCTCTGGAAACACCATATATTTT.

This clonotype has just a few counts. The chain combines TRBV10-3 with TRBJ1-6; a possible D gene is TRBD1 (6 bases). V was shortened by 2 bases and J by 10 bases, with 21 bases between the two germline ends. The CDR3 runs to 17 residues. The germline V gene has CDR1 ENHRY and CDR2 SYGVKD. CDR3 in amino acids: CAISERLTGPGASPLHF. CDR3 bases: TGTGCCATCAGTGAGCGCCTGACAGGTCCGGGTGCCTCACCCCTCCACTTT.

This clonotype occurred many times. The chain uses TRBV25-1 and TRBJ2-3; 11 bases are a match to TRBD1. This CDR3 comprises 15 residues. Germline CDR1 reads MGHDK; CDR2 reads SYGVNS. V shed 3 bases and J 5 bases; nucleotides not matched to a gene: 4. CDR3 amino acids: CASSDRTGGKDTQYF. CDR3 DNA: TGTGCCAGCAGTGACCGGACAGGGGGCAAAGATACGCAGTATTTT.

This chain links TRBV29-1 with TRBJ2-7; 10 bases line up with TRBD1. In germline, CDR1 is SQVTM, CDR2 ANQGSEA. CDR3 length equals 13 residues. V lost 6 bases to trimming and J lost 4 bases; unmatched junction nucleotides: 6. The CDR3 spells CSVGTGDTYEQYF. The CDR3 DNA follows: TGCAGCGTCGGGACAGGGGACACTTACGAGCAGTACTTC.

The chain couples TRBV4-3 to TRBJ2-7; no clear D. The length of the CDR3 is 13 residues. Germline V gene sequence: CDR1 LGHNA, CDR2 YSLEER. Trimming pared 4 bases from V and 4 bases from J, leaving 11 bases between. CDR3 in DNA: TGCGCCAGCAGCCGTACCAGAGCTTACGAGCAGTACTTC. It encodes CASSRTRAYEQYF.

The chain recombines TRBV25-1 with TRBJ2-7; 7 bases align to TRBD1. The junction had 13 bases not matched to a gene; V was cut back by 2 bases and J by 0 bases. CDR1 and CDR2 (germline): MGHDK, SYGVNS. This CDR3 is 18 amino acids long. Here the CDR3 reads CASSEGVEPGQSSYEQYV. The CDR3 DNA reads TGTGCCAGCAGTGAAGGGGTGGAACCGGGACAGAGCTCCTACGAGCAGTACGTC.

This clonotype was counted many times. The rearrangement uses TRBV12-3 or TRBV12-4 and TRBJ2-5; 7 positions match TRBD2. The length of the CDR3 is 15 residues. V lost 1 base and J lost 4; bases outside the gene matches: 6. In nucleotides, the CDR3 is TGTGCCAGCAGTTTAGGGGGACGGACTAGAGAGACCCAGTACTTC. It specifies CASSLGGRTRETQYF.

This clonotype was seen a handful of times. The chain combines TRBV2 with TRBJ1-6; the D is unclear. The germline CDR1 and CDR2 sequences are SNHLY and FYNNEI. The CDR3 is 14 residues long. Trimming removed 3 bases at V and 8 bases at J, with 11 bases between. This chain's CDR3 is CASSDRGPYSPLHF. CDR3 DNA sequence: TGTGCCAGCAGTGATCGCGGTCCGTATTCACCCCTCCACTTT.

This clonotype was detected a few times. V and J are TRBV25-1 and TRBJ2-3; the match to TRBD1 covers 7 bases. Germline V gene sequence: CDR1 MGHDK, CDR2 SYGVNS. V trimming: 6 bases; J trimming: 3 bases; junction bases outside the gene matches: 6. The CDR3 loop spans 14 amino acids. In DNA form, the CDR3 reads TGTGCCAGCAGAACAGGGGTAGGGACAGATACGCAGTATTTT. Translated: CASRTGVGTDTQYF.

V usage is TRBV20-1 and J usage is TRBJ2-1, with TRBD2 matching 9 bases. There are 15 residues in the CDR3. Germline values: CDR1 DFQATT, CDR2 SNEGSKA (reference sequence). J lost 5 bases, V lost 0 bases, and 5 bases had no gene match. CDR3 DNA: TGCAGTGCTAGAGATCTGGCGGGGGGGGACAATGAGCAGTTCTTC. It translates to CSARDLAGGDNEQFF.